This T cell receptor beta chain was sequenced for a study of control samples from healthy donors and cancer patients. The germline V gene has CDR1 SNHLY and CDR2 FYNNEI. This CDR3 contains 12 residues. The germline V and J ends were trimmed by 5 bases and 1 base, with 5 bases remaining between them. Profiling relied on immunoSEQ multiplex PCR, and the TCRdb table lists in-frame clones only, not all of them. The profile shows about 110,000 clones, approximately 90% of them singletons. Input material: blood. This sequence was found in a woman aged 50 to 60 in good health. The gene calls are TRBV2 and TRBJ2-5, with D perhaps matching TRBD2 (5 bases). The CDR3 DNA reads TGTGCCAGCAGTCGGGGCCAAGAGACCCAGTACTTC. It is translated as CASSRGQETQYF.